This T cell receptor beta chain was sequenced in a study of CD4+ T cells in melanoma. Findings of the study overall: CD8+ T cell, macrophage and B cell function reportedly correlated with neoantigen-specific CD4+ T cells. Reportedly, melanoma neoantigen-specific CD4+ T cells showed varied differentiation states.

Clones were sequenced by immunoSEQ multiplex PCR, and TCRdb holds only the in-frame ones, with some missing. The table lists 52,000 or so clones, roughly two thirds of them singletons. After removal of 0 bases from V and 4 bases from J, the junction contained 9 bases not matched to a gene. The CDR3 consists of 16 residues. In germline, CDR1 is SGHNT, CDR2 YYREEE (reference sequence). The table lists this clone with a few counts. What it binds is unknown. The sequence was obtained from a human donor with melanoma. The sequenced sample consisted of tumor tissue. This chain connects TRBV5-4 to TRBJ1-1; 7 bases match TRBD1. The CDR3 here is CASSLATGRGGTEAFF. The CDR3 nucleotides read TGTGCCAGCAGCTTGGCGACAGGGAGGGGGGGCACTGAAGCTTTCTTT.